This TCR beta chain was sequenced during a study of blood T cells in healthy people across ages. Study-wide findings and caveats: In these data, TCR beta diversity tracked strongly with naive T cell percentage. Both higher diversity and more naive CD4+ cells marked long-lived donors when set against aged donors.

Together with a sample-barcoded 5' primer, a J-beta primer mix was included in a second PCR lasting about 7 to 12 cycles. Researchers report that a template-switch adaptor with 12 random nucleotides tagged each cDNA molecule. TCRdb used MiXCR to reprocess the 5' RACE reads, holding one entry per CDR3 protein. The sample records around 1,800,000 distinct CDR3 sequences, about 39% being singletons. Extraction yielded at least 5 micrograms of total RNA per sample. V was cut by 7 bases and J by 1 base, with 14 bases left in between. Germline CDR1 reads SQVTM; CDR2 reads ANQGSEA. The CDR3 is 13 residues long. About this clonotype itself: Its antigen remains unidentified.

The chain joins TRBV29-1 to TRBJ2-7; possibly TRBD2 for D (5 bases). Sequenced input: blood. This receptor was taken from a human donor in good health. The CDR3 spells CSAATLASYEQYF. CDR3 nucleotides: TGCAGCGCCGCGACGCTAGCTTCCTACGAGCAGTACTTC.